This T cell receptor beta chain stems from a study of shared clonotypes between healthy human individuals. All of the donors resided in Nashville, Tennessee, and each was a Caucasian adult. CD4+ cells were split into CD45RA+ naive and CD45RA-negative memory subsets. V lost 3 bases and J lost 3; bases outside the gene matches: 2. Looked up from germline, CDR1 is ENHRY and CDR2 is SYGVKD. The CDR3 is 14 amino acids. The assay was carried out at the deep level. This table comes from immunoSEQ multiplex PCR, and its TCRdb copy is limited to in-frame clones, with some not included. The sample consists of approximately 1.1 million clones, 78% of them appearing once.

The sequenced sample was memory CD4+ T cells from PBMCs. The sample's subset: CD45RA-negative fraction. J is TRBJ2-7 and V is TRBV10-3, with TRBD2 matching 10 bases. The sequence was collected from a young man in good health. Some clones in this sample may be carry-over from other donors' samples. Here the CDR3 reads CAISDWTSGYEQYF. The CDR3, as DNA: TGTGCCATCAGTGACTGGACTAGCGGCTACGAGCAGTACTTC.